The 32 T cell receptor beta chains below come from one sample, sequenced in a study of T cell responses to AZD1222 COVID-19 vaccine. The method was immunoSEQ multiplex PCR; TCRdb's version includes in-frame clones alone and lacks a portion of them. The sample consists of 150,000 or so clones, 85% to 95% of them appearing once. This specimen consisted of peripheral blood, obtained 28 days after the second AZD1222 dose. The receptors stem from an adult who received the AZD1222 COVID-19 vaccine.

The chain uses TRBV30 and TRBJ1-6; TRBD1 matches at 9 bases. This CDR3 has 17 residues. Germline CDR1 GTSNPN, CDR2 SVGIG (reference sequence). The trim removed 0 bases at V and 10 bases at J, leaving 13 bases unmatched. The CDR3, as DNA: TGTGCCTGGAGTGTAAGACAGGGGGGGCCTAGGAGCTCACCCCTCCACTTT. It yields the protein CAWSVRQGGPRSSPLHF.

The chain is built from TRBV15 and TRBJ2-7, with 11 bases aligning to TRBD2. Per germline, CDR1 LNHNV and CDR2 YYDKDF (reference sequence). This CDR3 has 15 amino acids. The V and J ends lost 3 bases and 6 bases, in that order; junction bases with no gene match: 7. In DNA, the CDR3 is TGTGCCACCAGCAGGAAGACTAGCGGGACCTCCGAGCAGTACTTC. This gives the protein CATSRKTSGTSEQYF.

V gene TRBV3-1 (or the pseudogene TRBV3-2) combines with J gene TRBJ1-5; TRBD1 matches at 9 bases. The germline CDR1 and CDR2 sequences are LGHDT and YNNKEL (reference sequence). V was pared by 6 bases and J by 7 bases, with 7 bases of the junction left unmatched. CDR3 size: 14 residues. CDR3 DNA: TGTGCCAGCAGTCGTACAGGGGGCGCACAGCCCCAGCATTTT. Translating it yields CASSRTGGAQPQHF.

CDR3 DNA sequence: TGTGCCAGCAGTCCCCGGGGAGGGGGCCATTCACCCCTCCACTTT. Protein: CASSPRGGGHSPLHF. This rearrangement joins TRBV27 to TRBJ1-6, with TRBD1 matching 7 bases. Germline loops: CDR1 MNHEY, CDR2 SMNVEV (reference sequence). The CDR3 spans 15 residues. Germline trimming cut 5 bases from V and 8 bases from J; bases unmatched to any gene: 9.

The rearrangement uses TRBV4-2 and TRBJ2-4; 12 bases are a match to TRBD2. This CDR3 has 17 amino acids. J gave up 6 bases and V 1 base, and 7 bases lay outside the gene matches. CDR1 and CDR2 from the germline V gene are LGHNA and YNFKEQ. As DNA, the CDR3 is TGTGCCAGCAGCCAAGTCTCCGGACTAGCGGGGTCAAACATTCAGTACTTC. As protein: CASSQVSGLAGSNIQYF.

In DNA, the CDR3 is TGTGCCAGCAGCTTAGATCCGGGGGGAAGGGAGACCCAGTACTTC. Amino acid sequence: CASSLDPGGRETQYF. This chain joins TRBV7-6 and TRBJ2-5, with TRBD2 matching over 7 bases. Germline loops: CDR1 SGHVS, CDR2 FNYEAQ. V trimming: 1 base; J trimming: 5 bases; junction bases outside the gene matches: 7. The CDR3 covers 15 residues.

The rearrangement joins TRBV6-2 or TRBV6-3 to TRBJ1-1, with D possibly matching TRBD1 (5 bases). Germline V CDR1 and CDR2: MNHEY, SVGEGT. This CDR3 has 12 residues. Trimming left V 3 bases short and J 8 bases short, with 10 bases between. This CDR3 reads CASSYYRSEAFF. For the CDR3, the DNA is TGTGCCAGCAGTTATTACAGGTCGGAAGCTTTCTTT.

Worth noting for this clone: Germline and junction disagree at one end, which may indicate a read error. This sequence joins TRBV7-7 and TRBJ1-4; the match to TRBD1 covers 7 bases. The CDR3 extends over 13 amino acids. From germline, CDR1 is SSHAT and CDR2 FNYEAQ (reference sequence). The CDR3 here is CASSPTQGGKLFF. CDR3 nucleotides: TGTGCTAGCAGCCCCACGCAGGGGGGAAAACTGTTTTTT.

V and J are TRBV19 and TRBJ1-5; D gene ambiguous. This CDR3 spans 16 amino acids. V was cut by 1 base and J by 2 bases, with 12 bases left in between. Germline V gene sequence: CDR1 LNHDA, CDR2 SQIVND (reference sequence). In DNA form, the CDR3 reads TGTGCCAGTAGTATAGGGAGAGGGTATGGCAATCAGCCCCAGCATTTT. Translating gives CASSIGRGYGNQPQHF.

The chain joins TRBV7-8 to TRBJ1-3; D perhaps matches TRBD1 (5 bases). Germline CDR1 reads SGHVS; CDR2 reads FQNEAQ. CDR3 length equals 18 residues. V was shortened by 4 bases and J by 0 bases, with 19 bases between the two germline ends. The CDR3 sequence: CASSSRSEQAVSGNTIYF. The CDR3 nucleotides are TGTGCCAGCAGCTCCCGGTCGGAACAGGCAGTCTCTGGAAACACCATATATTTT.

This clone was seen only once. V is TRBV7-2 and J is TRBJ2-3, with 11 bases matching TRBD2. Germline values: CDR1 SGHTA, CDR2 FQGNSA. V lost 6 bases and J lost 5; bases outside the gene matches: 10. This CDR3 has 16 amino acids. CDR3 nucleotide sequence: TGTGCCAGCAGGAAGAAAGTAGCGGGGGGGCGAGATACGCAGTATTTT. This encodes CASRKKVAGGRDTQYF.

This clone was observed a handful of times. The chain recombines TRBV4-1 with TRBJ2-2, with 7 bases lining up with TRBD2. Germline loops: CDR1 MGHRA, CDR2 YSYEKL. Trimming took 4 bases from V and 1 from J; bases not matched to a gene: 6. CDR3 length equals 16 residues. The DNA of the CDR3 is TGCGCCAGCAGCCGGGGAGGACTAGTGAACACCGGGGAGCTGTTTTTT. Amino acids: CASSRGGLVNTGELFF.

The chain combines TRBV7-2 with TRBJ2-7; perhaps TRBD2 as D (6 bases). The CDR3 sequence is 14 residues long. Looked up from germline, CDR1 is SGHTA and CDR2 is FQGNSA. Trimming removed 2 bases at V and 5 bases at J, with 13 bases between. Here the CDR3 reads CASSLRRGSNEQYF. CDR3 DNA sequence: TGTGCCAGCAGCTTAAGGCGGGGATCGAACGAGCAGTACTTC.

This clone was counted once. This chain uses TRBV25-1 with TRBJ1-2, with D uncertain. The CDR3 has 14 amino acids. Looked up from germline, CDR1 is MGHDK and CDR2 is SYGVNS. V was pared by 10 bases and J by 3 bases, with 18 bases between. In DNA, the CDR3 is TGTGCCATCACTCCCCCGACCGCCCACTATGGCTACACCTTC. Its protein is CAITPPTAHYGYTF.

V gene TRBV7-9 combines with J gene TRBJ1-4; a possible D gene is TRBD1 (6 bases). The CDR3 spans 15 residues. Germline CDR1 is SEHNR and CDR2 is FQNEAQ (reference sequence). V lost 2 bases and J lost 8, with 15 bases in between. The CDR3 loop reads CASSLSTGWGEKLFF. The CDR3 coding sequence is TGTGCCAGCAGCTTATCTACAGGGTGGGGAGAAAAACTGTTTTTT.

The chain recombines TRBV7-6 with TRBJ2-5; a possible D gene is TRBD1 (5 bases). Trimming stripped 8 bases from V and 1 base from J, with 8 bases between. The germline CDR1 and CDR2 sequences are SGHVS and FNYEAQ. The CDR3 length is 12 residues. In DNA form, the CDR3 reads TGTGCCAGCGGGGCCGGCCAAGAGACCCAGTACTTC. Protein sequence: CASGAGQETQYF.

A single count supports this clone. The genes are TRBV2 and TRBJ1-5; D unclear. V lost 5 bases, J lost 3 bases, and 8 bases lay in between. This CDR3 has 13 residues. CDR1 is SNHLY, CDR2 FYNNEI, per germline. The CDR3 protein is CASSLASNQPQHF. CDR3 nucleotides: TGTGCCAGCAGTTTAGCTTCCAATCAGCCCCAGCATTTT.

In its sample, this clone was seen a few times. The rearrangement joins TRBV11-2 to TRBJ1-2; D is ambiguous. The CDR3 has 14 residues. V was shortened by 6 bases and J by 4 bases, with 15 bases between the two germline ends. Germline V gene data show CDR1 as SGHAT and CDR2 as FQNNGV. CDR3 DNA sequence: TGTGCCAGCAGTCGCCTTGTGGGATTCTATGGCTACACCTTC. This sequence encodes CASSRLVGFYGYTF. Complete variable domain (other parts from reference TRBV11-2 and TRBJ1-2): EAGVAQSPRYKIIEKRQSVAFWCNPISGHATLYWYQQILGQGPKLLIQFQNNGVVDDSQLPKDRFSAERLKGVDSTLKIQPAKLEDSAVYLCASSRLVGFYGYTFGSGTRLTVV.

The chain combines TRBV5-4 with TRBJ2-4, with 8 bases fitting TRBD1. Germline V gene sequence: CDR1 SGHNT, CDR2 YYREEE (reference sequence). The trim removed 9 bases at V and 1 base at J, leaving 15 bases unmatched. This CDR3 is built from 17 residues. The CDR3 sequence: CATKDRALKEAKNIQYF. DNA of the CDR3: TGTGCCACCAAGGACAGGGCTTTGAAGGAGGCCAAAAACATTCAGTACTTC.

The chain has TRBV6-4 and TRBJ2-1; 14 nucleotides align to TRBD2. CDR1 MRHNA and CDR2 SNTAGT come from the germline V gene. The trim removed 2 bases at V and 6 bases at J, leaving 0 bases unmatched. The CDR3 contains 15 residues. The CDR3 here is CASSDGTSGGNEQFF. CDR3 sequence (DNA): TGTGCCAGCAGTGACGGGACTAGCGGGGGCAATGAGCAGTTCTTC.

This chain joins TRBV19 and TRBJ2-1, with TRBD1 matching 7 bases. The CDR3 runs to 13 residues. Germline V CDR1 and CDR2: LNHDA, SQIVND (reference sequence). After removal of 6 bases from V and 8 bases from J, the junction contained 7 bases not matched to a gene. This chain's CDR3 is CASRDRPRDEQFF. The DNA for the CDR3 is TGTGCCAGTAGGGACAGGCCCAGGGATGAGCAGTTCTTC. Together with reference TRBV19 and TRBJ2-1, the CDR3 gives the full variable domain: DGGITQSPKYLFRKEGQNVTLSCEQNLNHDAMYWYRQDPGQGLRLIYYSQIVNDFQKGDIAEGYSVSREKKESFPLTVTSAQKNPTAFYLCASRDRPRDEQFFGPGTRLTVL.

V and J are TRBV6-4 and TRBJ2-2, with D possibly matching TRBD1 (5 bases). The germline V gene has CDR1 MRHNA and CDR2 SNTAGT. The CDR3 contains 13 residues. The V gene lost 0 bases and the J gene lost 6 bases, with 5 bases spanning the gap. The CDR3 nucleotides read TGTGCCAGCAGTGACTCGACAGCCGGGGAGCTGTTTTTT. As protein: CASSDSTAGELFF.

The genes are TRBV3-1 (or the pseudogene TRBV3-2) and TRBJ1-2; 8 nucleotides match TRBD1. The CDR3 is 15 residues long. CDR1 is LGHDT and CDR2 is YNNKEL in the germline V gene (reference sequence). Trimming took 2 bases from V and 4 from J; bases not matched to a gene: 6. The CDR3 nucleotides read TGTGCCAGCAGCCAAATTGGGACAGGACCCTATGGCTACACCTTC. This gives the protein CASSQIGTGPYGYTF.

This chain joins TRBV27 and TRBJ2-7; D remains ambiguous. The V gene's germline CDR1 is MNHEY and CDR2 SMNVEV (reference sequence). The CDR3 totals 13 residues. V was pared by 5 bases and J by 3 bases, with 11 bases between. CDR3 in amino acids: CASSVLQGYEQYF. The CDR3 DNA is TGTGCCAGCAGTGTCCTTCAAGGCTACGAGCAGTACTTC.

The chain joins TRBV4-1 to TRBJ2-7; D could derive from TRBD1 or TRBD2 (5 bases each). The CDR3 has 13 residues. CDR1 and CDR2 from the germline V gene are MGHRA and YSYEKL. V was shortened by 3 bases and J by 5 bases, with 11 bases between the two germline ends. The CDR3 DNA is TGCGCCAGCAGCCAGGGGGTGGCGGACGAGCAGTACTTC. This gives the protein CASSQGVADEQYF.

This chain uses TRBV27 with TRBJ2-1; 12 bases map to TRBD2. The CDR3 runs 16 residues. V was pared by 4 bases and J by 8 bases, with 9 bases of the junction left unmatched. Germline lookup yields CDR1 MNHEY and CDR2 SMNVEV (reference sequence). The CDR3 sequence is CASSSLTSGSGDEQFF. The CDR3 region has the DNA TGTGCCAGCAGTTCCTTGACTAGCGGGAGTGGTGATGAGCAGTTCTTC.

The chain has TRBV7-3 and TRBJ2-5; TRBD2 matches 8 bases. The CDR3 is made up of 15 amino acids. V lost 2 bases, J lost 4 bases, and 6 bases stayed unmatched. Germline assignment: CDR1 SGHTA and CDR2 FQGTGA. The CDR3 DNA follows: TGTGCCAGCAGCTTAGACGGGAGGGCGGGAGAGACCCAGTACTTC. This codes for CASSLDGRAGETQYF.

The chain employs TRBV2 and TRBJ1-5, with a weak D call TRBD1 (5 bases). CDR1 SNHLY and CDR2 FYNNEI come from the germline V gene. The CDR3 has 14 residues. Between the trimmed V and J ends, which lost 6 bases and 3 bases, there was a span of 12 bases. CDR3 in DNA: TGTGCCAGCAGCCGGGGCAGAAACAATCAGCCCCAGCATTTT. It encodes CASSRGRNNQPQHF.

V is TRBV6-1 and J is TRBJ2-7; 10 bases match TRBD1. This CDR3 is built from 15 residues. Losses at the gene ends were 0 bases for V and 5 bases for J; bases not matched to a gene: 4. The germline V gene has CDR1 MNHNS and CDR2 SASEGT. CDR3 bases: TGTGCCAGCAGTGAAGCGACAGGGGGCATAAACGAGCAGTACTTC. Protein sequence: CASSEATGGINEQYF.

This chain uses TRBV29-1 with TRBJ1-1; D possibly corresponds to TRBD1 (5 bases). The V gene's germline CDR1 is SQVTM and CDR2 ANQGSEA. V lost 8 bases and J 6 bases, leaving 10 bases between the germline ends. The CDR3 totals 10 residues. In DNA, the CDR3 is TGCAGCAAAAGGGGTTCTGAAGCTTTCTTT. As protein: CSKRGSEAFF. Variable domain in full (rest from reference TRBV29-1 and TRBJ1-1): SAVISQKPSRDICQRGTSLTIQCQVDSQVTMMFWYRQQPGQSLTLIATANQGSEATYESGFVIDKFPISRPNLTFSTLTVSNMSPEDSSIYLCSKRGSEAFFGQGTRLTVV.

The chain joins TRBV5-8 to TRBJ2-2; a possible D gene is TRBD2 (5 bases). From germline, CDR1 is SGHTS and CDR2 YDEGEE. The CDR3 runs 14 residues. V was trimmed by 1 base and J by 8 bases, leaving 12 bases between them. As DNA, the CDR3 is TGTGCCAGCAGCTTGTCAACACCGGGGGGGGAGCTGTTTTTT. This sequence encodes CASSLSTPGGELFF. Full variable domain (outside the CDR3, taken from reference TRBV5-8 and TRBJ2-2): EAGVTQSPTHLIKTRGQQATLRCSPISGHTSVYWYQQALGLGLQFLLWYDEGEERNRGNFPPRFSGRQFPNYSSELNVNALELEDSALYLCASSLSTPGGELFFGEGSRLTVL.

The V and J genes are TRBV15 and TRBJ1-1, with a tentative D call TRBD1 (6 bases). The germline V gene has CDR1 LNHNV and CDR2 YYDKDF (reference sequence). V shed 0 bases and J shed 2 bases, with 7 bases lying between them. This CDR3 region has 14 residues. The CDR3 sequence: CATSRETGNTEAFF. CDR3 bases: TGTGCCACCAGCAGAGAGACAGGAAACACTGAAGCTTTCTTT.